This TCR beta chain was retrieved from a study of T cell responses to AZD1222 COVID-19 vaccine. Looked up from germline, CDR1 is SGHRS and CDR2 is YFSETQ. The CDR3 consists of 13 residues. The V segment lost 2 bases and the J segment 4 bases; nucleotides outside the gene matches: 2. The assay was immunoSEQ multiplex PCR, and TCRdb's table has in-frame clones only and misses some. The data show approximately 70,000 clones, around 86% seen once. The sequences come from peripheral blood, collected on day 0 of AZD1222 vaccination. This chain joins TRBV5-1 and TRBJ1-1, with 7 bases matching TRBD1. The sequence came from an adult in good health. CDR3 sequence: CASSLYRGTEAFF. In DNA form, the CDR3 reads TGCGCCAGCAGCTTATACAGGGGCACTGAAGCTTTCTTT. Full variable domain (remainder filled in from reference TRBV5-1 and TRBJ1-1): KAGVTQTPRYLIKTRGQQVTLSCSPISGHRSVSWYQQTPGQGLQFLFEYFSETQRNKGNFPGRFSGRQFSNSRSEMNVSTLELGDSALYLCASSLYRGTEAFFGQGTRLTVV.